A single sample gave rise to the 29 T cell receptor beta chains below, sequenced in a study of cytotoxic CD8 clonotypes in ibrutinib-treated CLL. Assay used: immunoSEQ multiplex PCR; TCRdb lists only in-frame clones, some missing. The data show approximately 74,000 clones, around 84% seen once. Specimen: PBMCs, collected at disease progression, from a patient treated with ibrutinib. These receptors originate from a human donor with chronic lymphocytic leukemia.

This clone has more than one count but fewer than ten. V and J are TRBV4-2 and TRBJ2-7, with D perhaps TRBD1 (6 bases). The CDR3 contains 14 residues. Trimming shortened V by 9 bases and J by 0 bases, and 15 bases separated the two germline ends. Germline loops: CDR1 LGHNA, CDR2 YNFKEQ. CDR3 amino acids: CASTDRYNSYEQYF. The CDR3 DNA reads TGTGCCAGTACGGACAGATATAACTCCTACGAGCAGTACTTC.

The chain joins TRBV30 to TRBJ1-3; D not certain. Germline values: CDR1 GTSNPN, CDR2 SVGIG (reference sequence). The CDR3 sequence is 14 residues long. The ends were cut back, 2 bases at V and 2 bases at J, with 10 bases in the middle. The CDR3 spells CAWSPGSAGNTIYF. CDR3 coding DNA: TGTGCCTGGAGTCCGGGGAGTGCTGGAAACACCATATATTTT. The full variable domain, with the rest looked up from reference TRBV30 and TRBJ1-3, is SQTIHQWPATLVQPVGSPLSLECTVEGTSNPNLYWYRQAAGRGLQLLFYSVGIGQISSEVPQNLSASRPQDRQFILSSKKLLLSDSGFYLCAWSPGSAGNTIYFGEGSWLTVV.

This chain connects TRBV9 to TRBJ1-1; D is possibly TRBD1 (6 bases). The CDR3 loop spans 12 amino acids. CDR1 is SGDLS and CDR2 is YYNGEE in the germline V gene. V was trimmed by 3 bases and J by 10 bases, leaving 13 bases between them. The DNA of the CDR3 is TGTGCCAGCAGCGCGGGGGGCCGGGGAGCTTTCTTT. Its translation: CASSAGGRGAFF.

This rearrangement joins TRBV30 to TRBJ2-5; 9 positions agree with TRBD2. The CDR3 length is 13 residues. The germline V gene has CDR1 GTSNPN and CDR2 SVGIG (reference sequence). V dropped 0 bases and J dropped 10; count of bases not matched to a gene: 6. Here the CDR3 DNA reads TGTGCCTGGAGTGTAAAAGCGGGAGGTGACCAGTACTTC. It encodes CAWSVKAGGDQYF.

V is TRBV28 and J is TRBJ1-1; D is unclear. V was shortened by 7 bases and J by 1 base, with 10 bases between the two germline ends. CDR1 MDHEN and CDR2 SYDVKM come from the germline V gene. The CDR3 runs to 13 residues. CDR3 region: CASTVVQNTEAFF. Here the CDR3 DNA reads TGTGCCAGCACGGTCGTCCAGAACACTGAAGCTTTCTTT.

CDR3 in DNA: TGTGCCAGCAACCCGGCGAGTAGCGGGGGTGAGACCCAGTACTTC. Translating gives CASNPASSGGETQYF. V is TRBV28 and J is TRBJ2-5, with 9 bases aligning to TRBD2. The germline V gene encodes CDR1 MDHEN and CDR2 SYDVKM. J lost 5 bases, V lost 7 bases, and 11 bases had no gene match. CDR3 size: 15 residues.

The chain has TRBV6-1 and TRBJ2-3; 9 nucleotides match TRBD2. This CDR3 has 14 residues. V dropped 8 bases and J dropped 6; count of bases not matched to a gene: 9. The germline gives CDR1 MNHNS, CDR2 SASEGT. The CDR3 loop is CASRKREVSDTQYF. DNA of the CDR3: TGTGCCAGCCGTAAGCGGGAGGTATCTGATACGCAGTATTTT.

This chain links TRBV6-1 with TRBJ2-5; D uncertain. The CDR3 extends over 11 amino acids. The V and J ends lost 8 bases and 4 bases respectively, with 8 bases between them. In germline, CDR1 is MNHNS, CDR2 SASEGT. The CDR3 coding sequence is TGTGCCAGCTTCAACGGAGAGACCCAGTACTTC. It codes for CASFNGETQYF.

This CDR3 reads CASKSTGNTIYF. The CDR3, as DNA: TGTGCCAGCAAATCTACCGGAAACACCATATATTTT. The chain employs TRBV6-5 and TRBJ1-3; D ambiguous. The germline V and J ends were trimmed by 7 bases and 4 bases, with 8 bases remaining between them. CDR1 and CDR2 from the germline V gene are MNHEY and SVGAGI. CDR3 length equals 12 residues.

The J gene is TRBJ2-1, the V gene TRBV11-3; the D gene is possibly TRBD2 (6 bases). Germline V lookup: CDR1 SGHNT, CDR2 YENEEA. The CDR3 is made up of 16 amino acids. V was cut by 3 bases and J by 5 bases, with 17 bases left in between. This chain's CDR3 is CASSFGLGSRDNEQFF. The DNA of the CDR3 is TGTGCCAGCAGCTTTGGTCTCGGGAGTAGGGACAATGAGCAGTTCTTC.

This clone appeared a single time. This chain joins TRBV5-1 and TRBJ2-5; 9 bases map to TRBD1. V lost 4 bases to trimming and J lost 2 bases; unmatched junction nucleotides: 3. Germline CDR1 and CDR2: SGHRS and YFSETQ. The CDR3 is made up of 14 amino acids. As DNA, the CDR3 is TGCGCCAGCAGCGGAGGGACAGGGCAAGAGACCCAGTACTTC. This codes for CASSGGTGQETQYF.

The chain couples TRBV5-8 to TRBJ1-2; the D is unclear. Trimming stripped 3 bases from V and 5 bases from J, with 17 bases between. The CDR3 consists of 15 residues. CDR1 is SGHTS, CDR2 YDEGEE, per germline. This CDR3 reads CASSSGQLRGYGYTF. The CDR3 nucleotides read TGTGCCAGCAGCTCGGGTCAGCTCCGGGGTTATGGCTACACCTTC.

This clone was detected once. The chain joins TRBV19 to TRBJ2-1, with D unresolved. In germline, CDR1 is LNHDA, CDR2 SQIVND (reference sequence). V was trimmed by 5 bases and J by 4 bases, leaving 12 bases between them. This CDR3 contains 14 residues. CDR3 nucleotide sequence: TGTGCCAGTAGTTCTGCAATACATTACAATGAGCAGTTCTTC. It specifies CASSSAIHYNEQFF.

The rearrangement links TRBV7-9 to TRBJ1-1; D ambiguous. Germline V CDR1 and CDR2: SEHNR, FQNEAQ (reference sequence). Trimming pared 6 bases from V and 11 bases from J, leaving 19 bases between. The CDR3 has 13 residues. The CDR3 spells CASSPRPPEGAFF. The CDR3 DNA reads as TGTGCCAGCAGTCCCAGGCCGCCAGAAGGGGCTTTCTTT.

The rearrangement joins TRBV7-9 to TRBJ1-4, with 7 bases matching TRBD1. This CDR3 is 15 amino acids long. The J segment lost 8 bases and the V segment lost 5 bases, leaving 11 bases of the junction unmatched. The germline V gene has CDR1 SEHNR and CDR2 FQNEAQ (reference sequence). The CDR3: CASSVLQGVGEKLFF. The CDR3 region has the DNA TGTGCCAGCAGCGTTCTCCAGGGGGTTGGCGAAAAACTGTTTTTT. Drawing the rest from reference TRBV7-9 and TRBJ1-4, the complete variable domain is DTGVSQNPRHKITKRGQNVTFRCDPISEHNRLYWYRQTLGQGPEFLTYFQNEAQLEKSRLLSDRFSAERPKGSFSTLEIQRTEQGDSAMYLCASSVLQGVGEKLFFGSGTQLSVL.

The V gene is TRBV23-1, the J gene TRBJ1-4; TRBD1 aligns across 9 bases. TRBV23-1 is annotated as an ORF whose role is uncertain. V dropped 3 bases and J dropped 2; count of bases not matched to a gene: 13. This CDR3 region has 19 residues. CDR3 coding DNA: TGCGCCAGCAGTCATCGACCCGGGACAGGGCAAGGGACTAATGAAAAACTGTTTTTT. Translated, it gives CASSHRPGTGQGTNEKLFF.

The chain employs TRBV6-1 and TRBJ2-2; no firm D call. CDR1 and CDR2 (germline): MNHNS, SASEGT. The CDR3 totals 13 residues. Trimming left V 10 bases short and J 5 bases short, with 14 bases between. CDR3 sequence reads: CATDNVRTGELFF. The DNA of the CDR3 is TGTGCCACTGATAATGTGCGTACCGGGGAGCTGTTTTTT.

The genes are TRBV6-6 and TRBJ1-4, with 7 positions matching TRBD1. The CDR3 is 14 residues long. Germline lookup yields CDR1 MNHNY and CDR2 SVGAGI (reference sequence). Unmatched junction bases numbered 6, after V lost 5 bases and J lost 6 bases. The CDR3 nucleotides read TGTGCCAGCAGTCATCGGACAGGCTATGAAAAACTGTTTTTT. It codes for CASSHRTGYEKLFF.

The CDR3, as DNA: TGTGCCAGCAGTAATTCGACAGATGGCGGGGGTCAGCCCCAGCATTTT. It translates to CASSNSTDGGGQPQHF. V is TRBV6-4 and J is TRBJ1-5, with a weak D call TRBD1 (5 bases). The germline V and J ends were trimmed by 5 bases and 6 bases, with 20 bases remaining between them. CDR1 MRHNA and CDR2 SNTAGT come from the germline V gene. CDR3 length: 16 residues.

The rearrangement links TRBV18 to TRBJ2-7, with D perhaps given as TRBD1 or TRBD2 (5 bases each). V lost 3 bases to trimming and J lost 1 base, with 10 bases between them. CDR3 length equals 14 residues. The V gene's germline CDR1 is KGHSH and CDR2 LQKENI. CDR3 sequence: CASSPGVGSYEQYF. The CDR3, as DNA: TGTGCCAGCTCACCGGGGGTAGGGTCCTACGAGCAGTACTTC.

This clone was counted between two and nine times. The chain uses TRBV5-1 and TRBJ2-2, with D unclear. The CDR3 runs 14 residues. Germline V CDR1 and CDR2: SGHRS, YFSETQ. V was shortened by 5 bases and J by 0 bases, with 8 bases between the two germline ends. The CDR3: CASSFGSNTGELFF. The CDR3 bases are TGCGCCAGCAGTTTTGGTTCGAACACCGGGGAGCTGTTTTTT.

V is TRBV13 and J is TRBJ2-7; the D is unclear. The CDR3 spans 14 residues. Trimming shortened V by 0 bases and J by 0 bases, and 6 bases separated the two germline ends. Germline CDR1 and CDR2: PRHDT and FYEKMQ (reference sequence). The CDR3 region has the DNA TGTGCCAGCAGCTTAGGCCCCTTCTCCTACGAGCAGTACTTC. Residues: CASSLGPFSYEQYF.

The chain employs TRBV5-1 and TRBJ2-6; unclear D gene. The germline V and J ends were trimmed by 7 bases and 0 bases, with 5 bases remaining between them. The CDR3 contains 13 residues. Germline CDR1 and CDR2: SGHRS and YFSETQ. The CDR3 DNA sequence: TGCGCCAGCCGCCACTCTGGGGCCAACGTCCTGACTTTC. Protein sequence: CASRHSGANVLTF. Full variable domain (outside the CDR3, taken from reference TRBV5-1 and TRBJ2-6): KAGVTQTPRYLIKTRGQQVTLSCSPISGHRSVSWYQQTPGQGLQFLFEYFSETQRNKGNFPGRFSGRQFSNSRSEMNVSTLELGDSALYLCASRHSGANVLTFGAGSRLTVL.

V usage is TRBV9 and J usage is TRBJ2-5, with a tentative D call TRBD2 (6 bases). Germline V gene lookup returns CDR1 SGDLS and CDR2 YYNGEE. V was shortened by 2 bases and J by 4 bases, with 12 bases between the two germline ends. The CDR3 totals 14 residues. The CDR3 protein is CASSVTGAVETQYF. CDR3 nucleotides: TGTGCCAGCAGCGTTACGGGAGCTGTAGAGACCCAGTACTTC.

The gene calls are TRBV30 and TRBJ2-5; no firm D call. The germline V gene encodes CDR1 GTSNPN and CDR2 SVGIG (reference sequence). Trimming pared 3 bases from V and 4 bases from J, leaving 9 bases between. The CDR3 runs to 12 residues. This CDR3 reads CAWSRVGETQYF. The CDR3 DNA follows: TGTGCCTGGAGCCGCGTAGGAGAGACCCAGTACTTC.

This clone has a count of ten or more. The chain couples TRBV30 to TRBJ1-5, with a weak D call TRBD1 (6 bases). CDR3 length equals 14 residues. The V and J ends lost 3 bases and 4 bases respectively, with 13 bases between them. Germline CDR1 is GTSNPN and CDR2 is SVGIG (reference sequence). The CDR3 loop is CAWSEGQGNQPQHF. The CDR3 DNA follows: TGTGCCTGGAGCGAGGGACAAGGGAATCAGCCCCAGCATTTT. Looking up the rest from reference TRBV30 and TRBJ1-5 gives the full variable domain: SQTIHQWPATLVQPVGSPLSLECTVEGTSNPNLYWYRQAAGRGLQLLFYSVGIGQISSEVPQNLSASRPQDRQFILSSKKLLLSDSGFYLCAWSEGQGNQPQHFGDGTRLSIL.

This clone was seen a few times. V is TRBV9 and J is TRBJ2-1; no definite D call. CDR1 and CDR2 (germline): SGDLS, YYNGEE. The CDR3 has 15 amino acids. V lost 0 bases, J lost 2 bases, and 9 bases lay in between. CDR3 protein: CASSVGVSAYNEQFF. The CDR3 coding sequence is TGTGCCAGCAGCGTAGGCGTTTCTGCCTACAATGAGCAGTTCTTC.

The J gene is TRBJ2-7, the V gene TRBV19; D may be TRBD1 (7 bases). From germline, CDR1 is LNHDA and CDR2 SQIVND (reference sequence). Trimming removed 3 bases at V and 3 bases at J, with 12 bases between. CDR3 length: 14 residues. CDR3 sequence: CASSIAGQYYEQYF. CDR3 DNA sequence: TGTGCCAGTAGTATCGCGGGACAGTACTACGAGCAGTACTTC.

In nucleotides, the CDR3 is TGTGCCAGCAGCCAAGGACTAGCGGGGATCAATGAGCAGTTCTTC. Translation: CASSQGLAGINEQFF. The gene calls are TRBV14 and TRBJ2-1; TRBD2 matches at 11 bases. From germline, CDR1 is SGHDN and CDR2 FVKESK. After removal of 1 base from V and 6 bases from J, the junction contained 2 bases not matched to a gene. The CDR3 is 15 amino acids.